This T cell receptor (beta chain) was recovered during a study of cytomegalovirus exposure and HLA in healthy donors. There are 16 residues in the CDR3. The V end lost 0 bases, the J end lost 5 bases, and 13 bases lay between the germline ends. Germline V lookup: CDR1 SEHNR, CDR2 FQNEAQ (reference sequence). Primers included in the PCR were 60 Vbeta and 13 Jbeta primers. Libraries were prepared by immunoSEQ multiplex PCR; TCRdb keeps only in-frame clonotypes and omits some of them. Found here are under 150,000 clones, 65% to 75% of them singletons; the top ten hold more than 3.5%. The TCR sequence derives from a woman between 40 and 55 years old in good health and CMV-seropositive. The rearrangement joins TRBV7-9 to TRBJ2-2, with TRBD1 as a possible D gene (6 bases). Sequencing was done on a sample of PBMCs. CDR3 sequence reads: CASSLAGGEATGELFF. DNA of the CDR3: TGTGCCAGCAGCTTAGCAGGGGGTGAAGCGACCGGGGAGCTGTTTTTT.